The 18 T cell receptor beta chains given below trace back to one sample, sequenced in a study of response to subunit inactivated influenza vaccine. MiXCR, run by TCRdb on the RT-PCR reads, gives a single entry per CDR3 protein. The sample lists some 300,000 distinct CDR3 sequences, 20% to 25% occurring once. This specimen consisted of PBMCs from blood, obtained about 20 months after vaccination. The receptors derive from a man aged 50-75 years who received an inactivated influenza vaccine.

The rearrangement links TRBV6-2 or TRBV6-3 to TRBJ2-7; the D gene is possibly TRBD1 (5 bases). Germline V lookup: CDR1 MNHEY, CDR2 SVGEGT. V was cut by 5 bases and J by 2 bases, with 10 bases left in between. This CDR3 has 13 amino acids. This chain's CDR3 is CASSQGLPYEQYF. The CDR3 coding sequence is TGTGCCAGCAGTCAGGGATTGCCCTACGAGCAGTACTTC.

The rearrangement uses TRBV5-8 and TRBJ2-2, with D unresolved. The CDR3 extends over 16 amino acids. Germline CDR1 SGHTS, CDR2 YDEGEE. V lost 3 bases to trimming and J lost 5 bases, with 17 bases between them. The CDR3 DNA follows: TGTGCCAGCAGCTGGGGTCCGAATGTCGGTACCGGGGAGCTGTTTTTT. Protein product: CASSWGPNVGTGELFF.

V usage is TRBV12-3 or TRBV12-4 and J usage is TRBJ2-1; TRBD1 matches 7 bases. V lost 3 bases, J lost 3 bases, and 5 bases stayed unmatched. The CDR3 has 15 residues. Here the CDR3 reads CASSLSTGVYNEQFF. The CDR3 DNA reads TGTGCCAGCAGTTTGAGTACAGGGGTCTACAATGAGCAGTTCTTC.

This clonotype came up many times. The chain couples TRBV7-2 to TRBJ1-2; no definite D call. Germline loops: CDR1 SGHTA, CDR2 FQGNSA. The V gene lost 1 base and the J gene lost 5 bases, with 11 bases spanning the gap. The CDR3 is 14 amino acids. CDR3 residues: CASSLGGGIYGYTF. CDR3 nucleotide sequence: TGTGCCAGCAGCTTAGGTGGCGGGATATATGGCTACACCTTC.

The CDR3 is CSASPGLSETQYF. CDR3 nucleotides: TGCAGTGCTAGCCCGGGTTTGAGCGAGACCCAGTACTTC. The chain recombines TRBV20-1 with TRBJ2-5; D gene ambiguous. CDR1 is DFQATT, CDR2 SNEGSKA, per germline (reference sequence). This CDR3 comprises 13 residues. V lost 3 bases and J lost 5, with 13 bases in between.

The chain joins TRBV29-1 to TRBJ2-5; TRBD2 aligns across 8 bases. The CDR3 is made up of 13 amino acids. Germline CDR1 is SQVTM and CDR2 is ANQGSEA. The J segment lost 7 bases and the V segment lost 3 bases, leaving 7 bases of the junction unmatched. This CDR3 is CSVDSGVPGTQYF. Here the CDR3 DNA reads TGCAGCGTTGATAGCGGGGTTCCGGGGACCCAGTACTTC.

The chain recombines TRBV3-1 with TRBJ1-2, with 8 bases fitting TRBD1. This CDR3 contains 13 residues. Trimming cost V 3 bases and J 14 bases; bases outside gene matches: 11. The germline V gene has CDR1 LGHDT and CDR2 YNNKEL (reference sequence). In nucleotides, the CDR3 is TGTGCCAGCAGCCAGTTGCAGGGGGCGACCCAGACCTTC. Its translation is CASSQLQGATQTF.

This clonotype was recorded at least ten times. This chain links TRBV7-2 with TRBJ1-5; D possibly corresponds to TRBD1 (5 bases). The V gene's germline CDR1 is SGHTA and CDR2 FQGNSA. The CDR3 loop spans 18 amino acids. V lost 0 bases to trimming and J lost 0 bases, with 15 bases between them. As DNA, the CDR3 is TGTGCCAGCAGCTTAGCCGCGGGACGACCCTATAGCAATCAGCCCCAGCATTTT. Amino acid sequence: CASSLAAGRPYSNQPQHF.

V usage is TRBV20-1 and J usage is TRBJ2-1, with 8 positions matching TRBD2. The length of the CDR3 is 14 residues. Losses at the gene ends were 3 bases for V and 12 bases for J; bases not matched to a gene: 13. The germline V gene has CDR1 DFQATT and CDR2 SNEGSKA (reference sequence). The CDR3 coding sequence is TGCAGTGCTAGGCCGGGGGGGCCCTCGCAGGTGCAGTTCTTC. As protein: CSARPGGPSQVQFF.

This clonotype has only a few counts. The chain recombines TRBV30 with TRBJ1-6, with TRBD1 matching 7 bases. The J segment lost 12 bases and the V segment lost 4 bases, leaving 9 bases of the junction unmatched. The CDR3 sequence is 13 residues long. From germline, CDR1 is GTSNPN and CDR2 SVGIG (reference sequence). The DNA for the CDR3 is TGTGCCTGGACCGTCGGGACAGCGGAACCCCTCCACTTT. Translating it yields CAWTVGTAEPLHF.

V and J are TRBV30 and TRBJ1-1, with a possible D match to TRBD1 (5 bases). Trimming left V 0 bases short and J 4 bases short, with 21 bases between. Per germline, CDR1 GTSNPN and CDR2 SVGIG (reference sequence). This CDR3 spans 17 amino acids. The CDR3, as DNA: TGTGCCTGGAGTGTAAGCCGGACACTAATAATACGCACTGAAGCTTTCTTT. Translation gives CAWSVSRTLIIRTEAFF.

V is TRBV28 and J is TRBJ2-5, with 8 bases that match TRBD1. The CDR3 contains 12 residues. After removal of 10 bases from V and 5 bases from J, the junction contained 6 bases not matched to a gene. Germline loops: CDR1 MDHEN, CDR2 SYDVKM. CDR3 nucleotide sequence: TGTGCCAAAACACAGGGGGAGGAGACCCAGTACTTC. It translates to CAKTQGEETQYF.

Here the CDR3 DNA reads TGTGCCAGCAGTTACTACACATATAGCAATCAGCCCCAGCATTTT. Its protein is CASSYYTYSNQPQHF. The genes are TRBV6-5 and TRBJ1-5; D remains ambiguous. CDR3 length equals 15 residues. Between the trimmed V and J ends, which lost 1 base and 0 bases, there was a span of 7 bases. CDR1 is MNHEY and CDR2 is SVGAGI in the germline V gene.

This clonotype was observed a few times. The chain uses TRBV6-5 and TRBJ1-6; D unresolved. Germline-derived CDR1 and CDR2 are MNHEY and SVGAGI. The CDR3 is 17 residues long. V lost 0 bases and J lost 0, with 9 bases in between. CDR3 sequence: CASSYSMFRSYNSPLHF. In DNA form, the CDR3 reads TGTGCCAGCAGTTACTCGATGTTCCGCTCCTATAATTCACCCCTCCACTTT.

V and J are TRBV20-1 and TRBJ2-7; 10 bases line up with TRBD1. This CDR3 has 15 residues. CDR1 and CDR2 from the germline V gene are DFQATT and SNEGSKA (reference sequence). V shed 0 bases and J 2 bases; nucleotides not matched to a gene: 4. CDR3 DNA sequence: TGCAGTGCTAGAGATTCCGGGACAGGGGCCTACGAGCAGTACTTC. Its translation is CSARDSGTGAYEQYF.

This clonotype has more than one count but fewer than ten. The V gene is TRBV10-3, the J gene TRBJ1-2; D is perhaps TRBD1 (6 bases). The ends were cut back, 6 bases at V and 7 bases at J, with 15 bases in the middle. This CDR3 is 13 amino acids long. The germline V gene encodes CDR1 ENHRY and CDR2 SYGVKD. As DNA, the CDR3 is TGTGCCATCAGCGGGGACAAGCTGAGTGGCTACACCTTC. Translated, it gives CAISGDKLSGYTF.

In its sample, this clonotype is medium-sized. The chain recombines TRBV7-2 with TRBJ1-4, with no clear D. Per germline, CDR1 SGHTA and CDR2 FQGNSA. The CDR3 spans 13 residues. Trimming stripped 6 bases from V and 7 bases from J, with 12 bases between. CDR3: CASRAPGVEKLFF. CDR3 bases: TGTGCCAGCAGAGCCCCCGGCGTTGAAAAACTGTTTTTT.

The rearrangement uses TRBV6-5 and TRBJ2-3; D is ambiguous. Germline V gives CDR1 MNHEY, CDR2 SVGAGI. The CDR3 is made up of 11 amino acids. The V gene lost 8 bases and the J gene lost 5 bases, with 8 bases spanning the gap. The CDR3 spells CASATGDTQYF. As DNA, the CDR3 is TGTGCCAGCGCTACGGGAGATACGCAGTATTTT.